This TCR beta chain was sequenced during a study of chemoradiotherapy in HPV16-positive cancers. Study-level background: Functional T-cell assays on a couple of HPV16-positive patients' cells defined candidate HPV-specific clones and common TCR motifs.

The data were produced by immunoSEQ multiplex PCR, yet TCRdb's version contains in-frame clones alone and is incomplete. The table records 30,000 to 40,000 clones, 76% of them present only once. The CDR3 spans 15 residues. After removal of 2 bases from V and 8 bases from J, the junction contained 8 bases not matched to a gene. Looked up from germline, CDR1 is ENHRY and CDR2 is SYGVKD. Findings and caveats of the study: HPV-specific T cells were functionally defined from only a couple of HPV16-positive patients. Candidate HPV-specific clones and E7-related TCR motifs grew in tumor during treatment.

Points on this clone: Its antigen remains unidentified.

The material was blood, obtained from a patient who underwent chemoradiotherapy. The receptor's source is a human donor with HPV-associated anogenital cancer. The chain joins TRBV10-3 to TRBJ2-1; TRBD2 matches at 8 bases. This CDR3 is CAISEVTGGPYEQFF. As DNA, the CDR3 is TGTGCCATCAGTGAGGTCACGGGGGGGCCCTATGAGCAGTTCTTC.